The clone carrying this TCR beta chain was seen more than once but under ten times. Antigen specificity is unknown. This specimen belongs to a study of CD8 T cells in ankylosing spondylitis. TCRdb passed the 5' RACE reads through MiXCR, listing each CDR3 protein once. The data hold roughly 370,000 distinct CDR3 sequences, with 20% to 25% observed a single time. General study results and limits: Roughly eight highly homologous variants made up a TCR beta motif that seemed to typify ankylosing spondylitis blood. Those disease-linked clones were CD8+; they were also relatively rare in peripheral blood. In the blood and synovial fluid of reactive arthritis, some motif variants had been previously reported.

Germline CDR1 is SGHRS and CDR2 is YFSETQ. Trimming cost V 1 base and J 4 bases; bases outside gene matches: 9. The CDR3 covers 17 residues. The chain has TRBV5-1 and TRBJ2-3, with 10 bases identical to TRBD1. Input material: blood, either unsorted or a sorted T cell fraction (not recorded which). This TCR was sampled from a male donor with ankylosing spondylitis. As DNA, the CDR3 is TGCGCCAGCAGCTTGTTTCCCCGGGACAGGGGTGCAGATACGCAGTATTTT. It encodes CASSLFPRDRGADTQYF.